These T cell receptor beta chains were read from a single sample in a study of CD8 T cells in Susac syndrome. TCRdb reprocessed the immunoSEQ multiplex PCR reads via MiXCR and lists one record per CDR3 protein. The sample has 200,000 or so distinct CDR3 sequences; about 94% are singletons. Sequencing was performed on CD4+ T cells from PBMCs. These receptors were taken from a human donor with Susac syndrome. The conserved cysteine and the conserved F or W are not part of the CDR3 here. The D gene is left open where the match is weak.

D	V	CDR3
TRBD1	TRBV2	ASSEAAPRQGAYGYT
.	TRBV30	ARSVAGREKLF
TRBD2	TRBV9	ASSVAVLAEEQF
.	TRBV20-1	SASYQGYNSPLH
TRBD2	TRBV4-1	ASSQEPSGGPDTQY
.	TRBV12-3/TRBV12-4	ASSSAGVNEQF
.	TRBV11-1	ASSSRGADTQY
.	TRBV29-1	SGAERGINEQF
TRBD1	TRBV12-3/TRBV12-4	ASSPGTGYNEQY
TRBD2	TRBV18	ASSPTFIAGGPNEQF
TRBD2	TRBV4-1	ASSQFGGAVETQY
.	TRBV12-5	ASALGRSYTDTQY
.	TRBV30	AWIREMNTEAF
.	TRBV30	AWSGKGWTDTQY
.	TRBV6-5	ASGWGQPQH
.	TRBV7-9	ASSLSTDTGELF
TRBD1	TRBV3-1	ASSLNLGQGTDTQY
.	TRBV7-9	ASSNRASQDTIY
.	TRBV7-3	ASSLGGAEAF
TRBD1	TRBV20-1	SARKGGTGWGRVAEAF
.	TRBV27	ASSFRGTASYEQY
TRBD1	TRBV6-5	ASSYPTYRGVCETQY
TRBD1	TRBV30	AWRKDRGIWYEQY
TRBD2	TRBV11-2	ASTPRGVGETQY
.	TRBV29-1	SVARAVNTEAF
.	TRBV18	ASSFIGGASGDTQY
TRBD2	TRBV5-4	ASSLKPIAGEY
.	TRBV6-6	ASSYPTAVYGYT
.	TRBV20-1	SVTQGLGNSPLH
TRBD1	TRBV30	AWSSETGKFVGELF
.	TRBV24-1	ATNDLDRTRGDQPQH
.	TRBV20-1	SASGGGNNQPQH
TRBD2	TRBV9	ASSVGPGGTYEQY
.	TRBV19	ASSMTELIQY
.	TRBV15	ATAEQETQY
.	TRBV5-1	ASMQGRGETQY
.	TRBV9	ASSSSAGYNEQF
.	TRBV30	ASDGRGQTYGYT
.	TRBV10-2	ASSEKGLAHEQF
TRBD1	TRBV20-1	SARPRPRDSSYGYT
TRBD1	TRBV10-3	AISESGQGVTPLH
.	TRBV7-9	ASSLWGNQPQH
TRBD1	TRBV14	ASSPDRVGEKLF
.	TRBV7-8	ASSLAIRQDTQY
.	TRBV18	ASSPGQDNSPLH
.	TRBV6-2/TRBV6-3	ASSYSFPGGGSGELF
.	TRBV24-1	ATSDGDAAGANVLT
TRBD1	TRBV20-1	SAHPPGTGVDEQY
.	TRBV27	ASTSPGGANVLT